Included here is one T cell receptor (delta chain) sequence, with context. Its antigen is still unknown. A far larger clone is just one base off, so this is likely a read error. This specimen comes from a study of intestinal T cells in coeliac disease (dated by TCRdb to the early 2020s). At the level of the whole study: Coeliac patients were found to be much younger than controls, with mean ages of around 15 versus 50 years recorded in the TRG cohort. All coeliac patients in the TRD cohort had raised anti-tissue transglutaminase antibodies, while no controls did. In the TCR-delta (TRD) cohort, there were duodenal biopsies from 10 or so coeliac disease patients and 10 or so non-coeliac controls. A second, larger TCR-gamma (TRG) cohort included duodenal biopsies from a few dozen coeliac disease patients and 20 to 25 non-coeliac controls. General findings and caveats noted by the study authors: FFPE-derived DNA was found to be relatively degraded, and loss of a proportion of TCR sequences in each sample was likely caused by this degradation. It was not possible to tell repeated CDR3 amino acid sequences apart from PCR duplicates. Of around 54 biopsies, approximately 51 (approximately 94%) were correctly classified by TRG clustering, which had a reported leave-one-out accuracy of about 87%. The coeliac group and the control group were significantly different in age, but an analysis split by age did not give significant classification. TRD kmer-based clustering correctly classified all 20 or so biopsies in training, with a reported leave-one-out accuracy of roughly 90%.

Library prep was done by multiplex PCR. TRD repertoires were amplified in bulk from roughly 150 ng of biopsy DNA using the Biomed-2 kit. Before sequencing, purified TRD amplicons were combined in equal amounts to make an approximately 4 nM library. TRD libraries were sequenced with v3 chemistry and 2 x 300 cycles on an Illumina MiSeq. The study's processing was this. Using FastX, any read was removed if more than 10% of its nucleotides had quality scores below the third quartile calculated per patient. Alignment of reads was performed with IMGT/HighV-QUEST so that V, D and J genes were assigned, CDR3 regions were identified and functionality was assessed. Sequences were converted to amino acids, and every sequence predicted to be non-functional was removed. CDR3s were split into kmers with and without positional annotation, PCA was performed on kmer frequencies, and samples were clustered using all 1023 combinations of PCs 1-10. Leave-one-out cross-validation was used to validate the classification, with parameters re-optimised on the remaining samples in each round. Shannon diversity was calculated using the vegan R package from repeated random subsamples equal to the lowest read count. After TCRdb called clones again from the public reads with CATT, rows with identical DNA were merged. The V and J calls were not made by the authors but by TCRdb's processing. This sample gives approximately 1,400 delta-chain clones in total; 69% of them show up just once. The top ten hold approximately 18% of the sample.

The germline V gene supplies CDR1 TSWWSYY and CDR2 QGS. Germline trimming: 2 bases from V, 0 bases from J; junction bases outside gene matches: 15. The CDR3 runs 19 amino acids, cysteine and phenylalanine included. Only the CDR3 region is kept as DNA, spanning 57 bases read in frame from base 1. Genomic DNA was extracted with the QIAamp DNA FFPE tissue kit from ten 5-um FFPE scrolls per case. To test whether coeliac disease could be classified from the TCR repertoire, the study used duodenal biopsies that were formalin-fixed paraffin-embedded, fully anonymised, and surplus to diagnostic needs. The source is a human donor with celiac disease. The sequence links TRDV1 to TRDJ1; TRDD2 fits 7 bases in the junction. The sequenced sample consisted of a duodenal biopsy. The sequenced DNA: TGTGCTCTTGGGGAATGTTCCTACAGGGTGAAATTGTACACCGATAAACTCATCTTT. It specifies CALGECSYRVKLYTDKLIF.